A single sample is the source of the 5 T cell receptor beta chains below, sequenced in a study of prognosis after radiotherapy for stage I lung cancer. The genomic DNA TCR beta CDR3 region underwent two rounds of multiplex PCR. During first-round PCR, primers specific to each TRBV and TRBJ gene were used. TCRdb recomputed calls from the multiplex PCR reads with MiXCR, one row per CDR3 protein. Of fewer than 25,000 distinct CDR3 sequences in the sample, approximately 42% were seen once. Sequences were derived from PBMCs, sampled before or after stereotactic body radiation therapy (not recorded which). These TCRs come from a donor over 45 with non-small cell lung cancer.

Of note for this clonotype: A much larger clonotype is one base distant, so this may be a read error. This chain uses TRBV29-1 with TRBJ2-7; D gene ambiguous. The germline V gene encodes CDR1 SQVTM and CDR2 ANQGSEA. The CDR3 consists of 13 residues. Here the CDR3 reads CSVAWPSAYEHYF. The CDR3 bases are TGCAGCGTTGCATGGCCCAGTGCCTACGAGCATTACTTC.

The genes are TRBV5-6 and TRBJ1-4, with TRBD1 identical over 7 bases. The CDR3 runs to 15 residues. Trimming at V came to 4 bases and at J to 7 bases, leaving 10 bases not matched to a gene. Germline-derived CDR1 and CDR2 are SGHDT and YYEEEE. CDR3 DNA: TGTGCCAGCAGCAAAGACAGGGCGCGGGGTGAAAAACTGTTTTTT. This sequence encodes CASSKDRARGEKLFF.

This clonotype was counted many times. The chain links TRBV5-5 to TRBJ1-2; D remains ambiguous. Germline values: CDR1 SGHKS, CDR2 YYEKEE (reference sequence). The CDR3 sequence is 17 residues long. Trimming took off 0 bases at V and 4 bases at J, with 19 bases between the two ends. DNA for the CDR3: TGTGCCAGCAGCTTGGAGGTATTGGTGGGCCAGATCTATGGCTACACCTTC. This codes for CASSLEVLVGQIYGYTF.

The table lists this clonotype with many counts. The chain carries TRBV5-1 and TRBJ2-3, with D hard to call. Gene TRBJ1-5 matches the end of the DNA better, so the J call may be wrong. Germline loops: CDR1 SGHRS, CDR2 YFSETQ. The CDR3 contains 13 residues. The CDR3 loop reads CASRYGSPDTQHF. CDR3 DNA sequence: TGCGCCAGCCGGTACGGGAGCCCAGATACGCAGCATTTT.

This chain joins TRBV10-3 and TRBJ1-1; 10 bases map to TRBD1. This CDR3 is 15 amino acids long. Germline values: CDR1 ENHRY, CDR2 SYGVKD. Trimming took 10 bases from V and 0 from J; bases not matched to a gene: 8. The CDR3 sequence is CATRGDRGLNTEAFF. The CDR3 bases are TGTGCCACCCGAGGGGACAGGGGACTGAACACTGAAGCTTTCTTT.